This T cell receptor (beta chain) was obtained from a study of T cell clonality in common variable immunodeficiency. Trimming removed 3 bases from V and 4 bases from J, with 16 bases in between. The germline gives CDR1 SGHDT, CDR2 YYEEEE. This CDR3 is 15 amino acids long. Control and CVID samples contributed equal amounts of genomic DNA. Profiled with immunoSEQ multiplex PCR; TCRdb holds only in-frame clones, not every one. There are 75,000 to 85,000 clones in the sample, none observed a single time. Notes on the study in general: Reportedly, TCR beta sequences from common variable immunodeficiency showed fewer deletions and N-nucleotide insertions.

Patients and controls were mostly of Caucasian heritage. In its sample, this clone was seen many times. Antigen unknown. The sequenced fragment ends 3 residues before the CDR3 boundary, so the rest is inferred from the germline J gene. This receptor was taken from a person between 18 and 75 years old in good health. The chain joins TRBV5-6 to TRBJ2-5, with TRBD2 as a possible D gene (6 bases). What was sequenced was peripheral blood mononuclear cells. CDR3 sequence: CASSSFRGLSETQYF. CDR3 DNA, as far as it was read: TGTGCCAGCAGCTCCTTCCGGGGGTTATCAGAGACC.